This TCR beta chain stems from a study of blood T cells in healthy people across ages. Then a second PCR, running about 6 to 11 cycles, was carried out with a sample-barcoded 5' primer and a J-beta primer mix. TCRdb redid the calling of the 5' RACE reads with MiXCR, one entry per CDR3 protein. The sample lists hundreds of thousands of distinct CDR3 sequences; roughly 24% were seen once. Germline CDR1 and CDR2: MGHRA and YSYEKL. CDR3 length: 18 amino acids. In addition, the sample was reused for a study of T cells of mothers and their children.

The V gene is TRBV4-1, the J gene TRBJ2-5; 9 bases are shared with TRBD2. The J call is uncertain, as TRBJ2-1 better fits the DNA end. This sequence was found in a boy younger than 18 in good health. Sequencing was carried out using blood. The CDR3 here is CASSQGKSPSGVYNEQFF. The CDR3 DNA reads TGCGCCAGCAGCCAAGGTAAGAGCCCTAGCGGGGTCTACAATGAGCAGTTCTTC.